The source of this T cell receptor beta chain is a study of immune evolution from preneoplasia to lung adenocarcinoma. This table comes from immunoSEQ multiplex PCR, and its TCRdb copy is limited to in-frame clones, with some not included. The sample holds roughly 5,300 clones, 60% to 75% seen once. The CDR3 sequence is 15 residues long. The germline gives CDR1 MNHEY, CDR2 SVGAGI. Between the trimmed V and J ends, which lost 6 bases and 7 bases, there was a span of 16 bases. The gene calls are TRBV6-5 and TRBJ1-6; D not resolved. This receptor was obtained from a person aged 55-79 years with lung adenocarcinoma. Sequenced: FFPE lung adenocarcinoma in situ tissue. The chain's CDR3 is CASSRTVPRNSPLHF. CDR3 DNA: TGTGCCAGCAGCCGGACTGTCCCACGGAATTCACCCCTCCACTTT.